This T cell receptor (beta chain) came from a study of blood T cell repertoires in COVID-19. The germline V and J ends were trimmed by 4 bases and 6 bases, with 4 bases remaining between them. Germline assignment: CDR1 MGHRA and CDR2 YSYEKL. The CDR3 is made up of 12 amino acids. Method: immunoSEQ multiplex PCR; TCRdb's copy keeps in-frame clones and lacks some. The table lists about 140,000 clones, around four fifths of them singletons. The TCR comes from a man aged 70-80 years who had been exposed to COVID-19. The chain couples TRBV4-1 to TRBJ1-6; D uncertain. The sequencing input was PBMCs or T cells enriched from blood (not recorded which). CDR3 coding DNA: TGCGCCAGCAGCCCCATTAATTCACCCCTCCACTTT. Translated: CASSPINSPLHF.